A single sample is the source of the 20 T cell receptor beta chains below, sequenced in a study of cytomegalovirus exposure and HLA in healthy donors. PCR involved 60 Vbeta and 13 Jbeta primers. Only in-frame clones appear in the TCRdb table, and some are missing; sequencing was by immunoSEQ multiplex PCR. This table holds about 89,000 clones, 85% found once. The sequenced sample was PBMCs. The receptors here all came from a middle-aged man in good health and CMV-seropositive.

The chain employs TRBV18 and TRBJ2-1; 13 bases line up with TRBD2. V lost 3 bases and J lost 8; bases outside the gene matches: 10. CDR3 length: 17 residues. In germline, CDR1 is KGHSH, CDR2 LQKENI. For the CDR3, the DNA is TGTGCCAGCTCACCGAAGCAACTAGCGGGGGGGCTCCATGAGCAGTTCTTC. This sequence encodes CASSPKQLAGGLHEQFF.

The J gene is TRBJ2-5, the V gene TRBV6-5; 11 nucleotides agree with TRBD2. Trimming cost V 8 bases and J 9 bases; bases outside gene matches: 8. Looked up from germline, CDR1 is MNHEY and CDR2 is SVGAGI. The CDR3 contains 13 residues. This CDR3 reads CASGTSGQGAQYF. DNA for the CDR3: TGTGCCAGCGGGACTAGCGGCCAAGGGGCCCAGTACTTC.

The rearrangement joins TRBV18 to TRBJ1-5; D is ambiguous. The CDR3 contains 14 residues. The V and J ends lost 0 bases and 3 bases respectively, with 6 bases between them. CDR1 KGHSH and CDR2 LQKENI come from the germline V gene. CDR3 nucleotide sequence: TGTGCCAGCTCACCACCCGGGGACAATCAGCCCCAGCATTTT. This codes for CASSPPGDNQPQHF.

The V and J genes are TRBV6-5 and TRBJ2-7; 11 bases map to TRBD2. The CDR3 is 15 residues long. J was trimmed by 1 base and V by 5 bases; bases with no gene match: 4. Germline CDR1 is MNHEY and CDR2 is SVGAGI. CDR3 nucleotide sequence: TGTGCCAGCAGTACCATAGCGGGGGGGTCCTACGAGCAGTACTTC. It translates to CASSTIAGGSYEQYF.

The J gene is TRBJ2-7, the V gene TRBV7-8, with 7 bases that match TRBD1. With V trimmed by 5 bases and J by 2 bases, 3 bases remained unmatched. The CDR3 totals 13 residues. Germline lookup yields CDR1 SGHVS and CDR2 FQNEAQ. Here the CDR3 reads CASSRQGAYEQYF. The DNA for the CDR3 is TGTGCCAGCAGCAGACAGGGAGCCTACGAGCAGTACTTC.

The sample holds one count of this clone. The J gene is TRBJ1-2, the V gene TRBV13; weak D call: TRBD1 (6 bases). CDR1 is PRHDT, CDR2 FYEKMQ, per germline (reference sequence). V was pared by 2 bases and J by 7 bases, with 11 bases between. This CDR3 has 13 residues. CDR3 residues: CASSLRQVFGYTF. For the CDR3, the DNA is TGTGCCAGCAGCTTAAGACAGGTGTTTGGCTACACCTTC.

The J gene is TRBJ1-5, the V gene TRBV5-8, with D perhaps matching TRBD1 (6 bases). The germline gives CDR1 SGHTS, CDR2 YDEGEE. V gave up 4 bases and J gave up 7 bases, with 15 bases separating them. The CDR3 totals 14 residues. The CDR3 spells CASSQLQGGQPQHF. The CDR3 DNA reads TGTGCCAGCAGCCAACTACAGGGTGGCCAGCCCCAGCATTTT.

The chain is built from TRBV14 and TRBJ2-3; TRBD2 matches at 8 bases. Germline V gene data show CDR1 as SGHDN and CDR2 as FVKESK. With V trimmed by 0 bases and J by 4 bases, 3 bases remained unmatched. The CDR3 extends over 15 amino acids. CDR3 sequence (DNA): TGTGCCAGCAGCCAAGATGGGACTAGGGCAGATACGCAGTATTTT. It yields the protein CASSQDGTRADTQYF.

V usage is TRBV5-4 and J usage is TRBJ2-3; 10 bases line up with TRBD2. With V trimmed by 4 bases and J by 4 bases, 9 bases remained unmatched. The CDR3 contains 16 residues. CDR1 and CDR2 (germline): SGHNT, YYREEE (reference sequence). The CDR3, as DNA: TGTGCCAGCAGCGGAAAAGCGGGGGGGCCCCCAGATACGCAGTATTTT. Its translation: CASSGKAGGPPDTQYF.

The rearrangement uses TRBV7-9 and TRBJ1-1; 7 bases are shared with TRBD1. J gave up 3 bases and V 3 bases, and 4 bases lay outside the gene matches. The length of the CDR3 is 14 residues. CDR1 is SEHNR and CDR2 is FQNEAQ in the germline V gene (reference sequence). The CDR3 reads CASSLGQTYTEAFF. The CDR3 DNA is TGTGCCAGCAGCTTGGGACAGACCTACACTGAAGCTTTCTTT.

The V gene is TRBV2, the J gene TRBJ1-1, with D tentatively TRBD1 (6 bases). With 2 bases removed from V and 4 bases from J, the gap between germline ends came to 14 bases. The germline V gene has CDR1 SNHLY and CDR2 FYNNEI. The CDR3 extends over 15 amino acids. The CDR3 is CASSESLGARTEAFF. The CDR3 DNA sequence: TGTGCCAGCAGTGAATCGCTGGGGGCGCGCACTGAAGCTTTCTTT.

The CDR3 DNA sequence: TGTGCCAGCAGCTCCCTCGCACTAGCGGCAGGGGAGCAGTACTTC. Protein sequence: CASSSLALAAGEQYF. The chain joins TRBV7-2 to TRBJ2-7; 8 positions match TRBD2. The germline V gene has CDR1 SGHTA and CDR2 FQGNSA. The CDR3 length is 15 residues. V was pared by 4 bases and J by 7 bases, with 12 bases of the junction left unmatched.

V gene TRBV11-3 combines with J gene TRBJ1-2; D unresolved. V gave up 4 bases and J gave up 0 bases, with 15 bases separating them. The CDR3 has 16 amino acids. Per the germline V gene, CDR1 is SGHNT and CDR2 is YENEEA. The CDR3 nucleotides read TGTGCCAGCAGCTCCCGCGGAGAGGTTACTAACTATGGCTACACCTTC. Protein sequence: CASSSRGEVTNYGYTF. The full variable domain, completed using reference TRBV11-3 and TRBJ1-2, is EAGVVQSPRYKIIEKKQPVAFWCNPISGHNTLYWYLQNLGQGPELLIRYENEEAVDDSQLPKDRFSAERLKGVDSTLKIQPAELGDSAVYLCASSSRGEVTNYGYTFGSGTRLTVV.

V gene TRBV7-2 combines with J gene TRBJ1-3; tentative D call: TRBD1 (6 bases). The CDR3 length is 16 residues. Germline V CDR1 and CDR2: SGHTA, FQGNSA. Trimming pared 5 bases from V and 2 bases from J, leaving 16 bases between. The DNA for the CDR3 is TGTGCCAGCAGCCCCAGGGGTTCGAGGACTGGAAACACCATATATTTT. It codes for CASSPRGSRTGNTIYF. The variable domain in full, with the rest retrieved from reference TRBV7-2 and TRBJ1-3, is GAGVSQSPSNKVTEKGKDVELRCDPISGHTALYWYRQSLGQGLEFLIYFQGNSAPDKSGLPSDRFSAERTGGSVSTLTIQRTQQEDSAVYLCASSPRGSRTGNTIYFGEGSWLTVV.

This chain connects TRBV19 to TRBJ2-7; D is undetermined. The J call may be mistaken, given a closer DNA end match to TRBJ2-5. The CDR3 has 13 amino acids. Looked up from germline, CDR1 is LNHDA and CDR2 is SQIVND (reference sequence). The DNA of the CDR3 is TGTGCCAGTAGTCTACCCCCCTGGGAGACCCAGTACTTC. Its protein product is CASSLPPWETQYF.

Only one count was recorded for this clone. The J gene is TRBJ1-4, the V gene TRBV7-2; 10 bases fit TRBD1. The CDR3 runs to 15 residues. The V segment lost 6 bases and the J segment 6 bases; nucleotides outside the gene matches: 7. Germline V lookup: CDR1 SGHTA, CDR2 FQGNSA. The CDR3 nucleotides are TGTGCCAGCAGAAGCGGGACAGGGGTTTATGAAAAACTGTTTTTT. Translation gives CASRSGTGVYEKLFF.

The chain joins TRBV7-3 to TRBJ1-2, with D maybe TRBD1 (6 bases). The germline V and J ends were trimmed by 0 bases and 4 bases, with 15 bases remaining between them. There are 16 residues in the CDR3. From germline, CDR1 is SGHTA and CDR2 FQGTGA. For the CDR3, the DNA is TGTGCCAGCAGCTTAACCTACCCTAGGACAGCCTATGGCTACACCTTC. Encoded protein: CASSLTYPRTAYGYTF.

In its sample, this clone was seen once. CDR3 residues: CASSGPYSSYEQYF. In DNA, the CDR3 is TGTGCCAGCAGTGGGCCCTATAGCTCCTACGAGCAGTACTTC. The chain couples TRBV6-4 to TRBJ2-5; D unclear. TRBJ2-7 explains the end of the DNA better; the J call may be wrong. Germline CDR1 reads MRHNA; CDR2 reads SNTAGT. This CDR3 is 14 amino acids long.

The V and J genes are TRBV14 and TRBJ2-7, with 8 bases matching TRBD2. This CDR3 comprises 14 residues. Germline CDR1 is SGHDN and CDR2 is FVKESK. J gave up 7 bases and V 4 bases, and 9 bases lay outside the gene matches. CDR3: CASSPLRGAGEQYF. Here the CDR3 DNA reads TGTGCCAGCAGCCCCCTGCGGGGGGCCGGGGAGCAGTACTTC.

The chain is built from TRBV2 and TRBJ2-3; 7 bases map to TRBD2. CDR3 length equals 14 residues. V shed 7 bases and J 1 base; nucleotides not matched to a gene: 5. The V gene's germline CDR1 is SNHLY and CDR2 FYNNEI. Written as DNA, the CDR3 is TGTGCCAGCACCGGCGGGAGAGGCACAGATACGCAGTATTTT. It is translated as CASTGGRGTDTQYF.